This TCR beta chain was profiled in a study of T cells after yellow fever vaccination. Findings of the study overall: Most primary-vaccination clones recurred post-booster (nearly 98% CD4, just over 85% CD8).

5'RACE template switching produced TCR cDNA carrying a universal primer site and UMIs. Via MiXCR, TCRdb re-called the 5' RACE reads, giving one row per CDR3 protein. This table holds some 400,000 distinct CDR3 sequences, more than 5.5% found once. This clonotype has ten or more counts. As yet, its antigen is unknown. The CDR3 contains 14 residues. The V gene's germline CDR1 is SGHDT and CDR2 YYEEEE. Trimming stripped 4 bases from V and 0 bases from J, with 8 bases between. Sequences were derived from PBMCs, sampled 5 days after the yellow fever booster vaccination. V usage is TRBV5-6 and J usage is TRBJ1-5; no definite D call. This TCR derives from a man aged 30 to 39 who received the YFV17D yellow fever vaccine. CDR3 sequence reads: CASSQTYSNQPQHF. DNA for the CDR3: TGTGCCAGCAGCCAGACTTATAGCAATCAGCCCCAGCATTTT. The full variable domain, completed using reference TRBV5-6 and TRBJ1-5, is DAGVTQSPTHLIKTRGQQVTLRCSPKSGHDTVSWYQQALGQGPQFIFQYYEEEERQRGNFPDRFSGHQFPNYSSELNVNALLLGDSALYLCASSQTYSNQPQHFGDGTRLSIL.